The TCR beta chain described here comes from a study of control samples from healthy donors and cancer patients (dated by TCRdb to the early 2020s). The library was produced with the immunoSEQ multiplex PCR assay. This immuneACCESS table, as held by TCRdb, lists in-frame sequences with V and J called but not all clones. Of the missing ones, under half trace to an unresolved V gene in checked studies; the others have no known cause. The sample data list about 140,000 clones, and around 94% of these were observed just once. Around 13% of the sample goes to the ten largest clones. V is cut by 0 bases and J by 7 bases, and the space between the germline ends is 10 bases. The germline V gene provides CDR1 MNHEY and CDR2 SVGAGI. Spanning cysteine to phenylalanine, the CDR3 consists of 14 amino acids. Only the CDR3 part of the read is kept: 42 bases, read in frame from the first base. Worth noting for this clone: Its recognized antigen is unknown. Base qualities are missing; no much larger clone stands one base away.

Material for sequencing was blood. This TCR derives from a man between 40 and 49 years old in good health. Recombination joined TRBV6-5 with TRBJ1-5; no D segment can be confidently identified. The bases are TGTGCCAGCAGTTACTCACAGTCAAGACAGCCCCAGCATTTT. Protein translation: CASSYSQSRQPQHF.